The 10 T cell receptor beta chains below come from one sample, sequenced in a study of patients and donors after allogeneic stem cell transplantation. One entry per CDR3 protein results from TCRdb running MiXCR on the RT-PCR reads. The top ten clones hold approximately 5.9% of a sample with 900,000 to 1,000,000 distinct CDR3 sequences, approximately 18% of them seen once. Material: blood, either unsorted or a sorted T cell fraction (not recorded which). These TCRs come from a human donor who was either an allogeneic HSCT recipient or a stem cell or donor lymphocyte infusion donor (not recorded which). It is not recorded whose cells these are; they may come from a transplant donor.

The chain links TRBV6-5 to TRBJ1-3, with D possibly being TRBD1 (6 bases). Germline CDR1 is MNHEY and CDR2 is SVGAGI. CDR3 length: 15 residues. Trimming removed 2 bases from V and 0 bases from J, with 8 bases in between. DNA of the CDR3: TGTGCCAGCAGTTACCCAGGGGACTCTGGAAACACCATATATTTT. This encodes CASSYPGDSGNTIYF.

The rearrangement joins TRBV4-3 to TRBJ1-1; D perhaps matches TRBD1 (5 bases). The germline V gene encodes CDR1 LGHNA and CDR2 YSLEER. The CDR3 extends over 16 amino acids. V lost 3 bases and J lost 7, with 21 bases in between. For the CDR3, the DNA is TGCGCCAGCAGCCACGTGGCCCAGGGATATCCTGGTGAAGCTTTCTTT. It encodes CASSHVAQGYPGEAFF.

The sample holds one count of this clonotype. The chain carries TRBV9 and TRBJ1-1; D gene ambiguous. The CDR3 is made up of 14 amino acids. Germline CDR1 and CDR2: SGDLS and YYNGEE. The germline V and J ends were trimmed by 0 bases and 6 bases, with 12 bases remaining between them. The DNA of the CDR3 is TGTGCCAGCAGCGTAGGTGGTGCGGGATCTGAAGCTTTCTTT. Protein: CASSVGGAGSEAFF.

The rearrangement uses TRBV29-1 and TRBJ1-1; maybe TRBD1 (5 bases). V lost 4 bases and J lost 5, with 14 bases in between. The CDR3 loop spans 13 amino acids. Germline CDR1 reads SQVTM; CDR2 reads ANQGSEA. Here the CDR3 reads CSVVQGSRTEAFF. Here the CDR3 DNA reads TGCAGCGTTGTTCAGGGTTCGCGGACTGAAGCTTTCTTT. The complete variable domain, with remaining parts taken from reference TRBV29-1 and TRBJ1-1, reads SAVISQKPSRDICQRGTSLTIQCQVDSQVTMMFWYRQQPGQSLTLIATANQGSEATYESGFVIDKFPISRPNLTFSTLTVSNMSPEDSSIYLCSVVQGSRTEAFFGQGTRLTVV.

The J gene is TRBJ2-7, the V gene TRBV6-5, with unresolved D. Trimming stripped 7 bases from V and 5 bases from J, with 9 bases between. CDR1 and CDR2 from the germline V gene are MNHEY and SVGAGI. CDR3 length: 11 residues. The CDR3 reads CASKSANEQYF. For the CDR3, the DNA is TGTGCCAGCAAGTCAGCGAACGAGCAGTACTTC.

V is TRBV20-1 and J is TRBJ2-1; 7 nucleotides align to TRBD2. V lost 3 bases to trimming and J lost 8 bases; unmatched junction nucleotides: 13. CDR3 length equals 15 residues. Germline V CDR1 and CDR2: DFQATT, SNEGSKA (reference sequence). In DNA, the CDR3 is TGCAGTGCTAGTTTGGCCAGCGGGACTTTCTATGAGCAGTTCTTC. Protein product: CSASLASGTFYEQFF.

The CDR3 DNA reads as TGTGCCAGCAGTTACTCTGGCATGCCAGCCTTCTACGAGCAGTACTTC. Its protein is CASSYSGMPAFYEQYF. The chain recombines TRBV6-2 or TRBV6-3 with TRBJ2-7; D not certain. Trimming stripped 0 bases from V and 3 bases from J, with 15 bases between. This CDR3 is 16 amino acids long. Germline assignment: CDR1 MNHEY and CDR2 SVGEGT.

The V call is TRBV11-1, the J call TRBJ2-1; D not certain. V gave up 1 base and J gave up 9 bases, with 13 bases separating them. The CDR3 spans 14 residues. Germline values: CDR1 SGHAT, CDR2 FQDESV (reference sequence). The DNA of the CDR3 is TGTGCCAGCAGCTTAGATGGGCCCCGAGGTGAGCAGTTCTTC. Its translation is CASSLDGPRGEQFF.

The chain recombines TRBV20-1 with TRBJ1-1, with no clear D. The CDR3 sequence is 13 residues long. The ends were cut back, 0 bases at V and 1 base at J, with 6 bases in the middle. Germline V gene data show CDR1 as DFQATT and CDR2 as SNEGSKA (reference sequence). This CDR3 reads CSARDQPNTEAFF. CDR3 sequence (DNA): TGCAGTGCTAGAGATCAGCCGAACACTGAAGCTTTCTTT.

The chain recombines TRBV12-3 or TRBV12-4 with TRBJ2-7; 12 bases fit TRBD1. Losses at the gene ends were 5 bases for V and 2 bases for J; bases not matched to a gene: 4. CDR3 size: 15 residues. The CDR3 here is CASSEWDRGPYEQYF. In DNA, the CDR3 is TGTGCCAGCAGTGAATGGGACAGGGGGCCCTACGAGCAGTACTTC.